These T cell receptor beta chains were read from a single sample in a study of T cell responses to AZD1222 COVID-19 vaccine. Clones were read by immunoSEQ multiplex PCR, and TCRdb kept only the in-frame ones, dropping some. The repertoire has around 150,000 clones, more than 80% of them found once; the top ten carry less than 3.5%. Sequences were derived from peripheral blood, sampled 28 days after the second AZD1222 dose. The receptors originated from an adult who received the AZD1222 COVID-19 vaccine. The CDR3 runs from the conserved cysteine through the conserved F or W. D genes are given only for firm matches. Expanded clones get a size class; other rows say once, few or many, or leave the size out.

TRBJ2-2 | TRBV3-1/TRBV3-2 | - | - | CASSQVRTGELFF | TGTGCCAGCAGCCAAGTTAGAACCGGGGAGCTGTTTTTT
TRBJ2-7 | TRBV18 | - | TRBD1 | CASSPPTGLGYEQYF | TGTGCCAGCTCACCGCCGACAGGGCTTGGCTACGAGCAGTACTTC
TRBJ2-1 | TRBV12-5 | - | - | CASGLVLGVGSSNEQFF | TGTGCTAGTGGTTTGGTACTAGGGGTAGGGAGTAGTAATGAGCAGTTCTTC
TRBJ2-7 | TRBV6-5 | once | - | CASRNTYEQYF | TGTGCCAGCAGAAACACATACGAGCAGTACTTC
TRBJ2-2 | TRBV19 | few | - | CASSIGGNTGELFF | TGTGCCAGTAGTATAGGAGGGAACACCGGGGAGCTGTTTTTT
TRBJ2-3 | TRBV25-1 | - | - | CASSTGHLTTDTQYF | TGTGCCAGCAGCACCGGACACCTAACCACAGATACGCAGTATTTT
TRBJ1-5 | TRBV5-6 | - | - | CASSLGFRGNQPQHF | TGTGCCAGCAGCTTGGGATTTAGGGGCAATCAGCCCCAGCATTTT
TRBJ1-3 | TRBV30 | - | - | CAWSPLGEYGNTIYF | TGTGCCTGGAGCCCTCTCGGAGAATATGGAAACACCATATATTTT
TRBJ2-2 | TRBV12-2 | - | - | CASRLGGTSGSNGELFF | TGTGCAAGTCGCTTAGGCGGGACTAGCGGGAGTAACGGGGAGCTGTTTTTT
TRBJ2-1 | TRBV27 | - | - | CASSFRGAYNEQFF | TGTGCCAGCAGTTTCCGTGGGGCTTACAATGAGCAGTTCTTC
TRBJ2-1 | TRBV5-1 | - | TRBD2 | CASSSTSDVDEQFF | TGCGCCAGCAGCTCGACTAGCGATGTCGATGAGCAGTTCTTC
TRBJ2-1 | TRBV6-5 | - | - | CASRKQEGKYNEQFF | TGTGCCAGCAGAAAACAAGAGGGGAAGTACAATGAGCAGTTCTTC
TRBJ2-2 | TRBV2 | - | - | CASSVTGLRNTGELFF | TGTGCCAGCAGCGTTACAGGGTTGAGGAACACCGGGGAGCTGTTTTTT
TRBJ2-2 | TRBV14 | once | - | CASSQAGARTGELFF | TGTGCCAGCAGCCAAGCGGGGGCGCGCACCGGGGAGCTGTTTTTT
TRBJ1-2 | TRBV27 | - | TRBD1 | CASSYPGQGPSGYTF | TGTGCCAGCAGTTATCCGGGACAGGGACCGTCTGGCTACACCTTC
TRBJ1-1 | TRBV19 | - | - | CASSIPGTNTEAFF | TGTGCCAGTAGTATCCCAGGGACAAACACTGAAGCTTTCTTT
TRBJ1-1 | TRBV19 | - | TRBD1 | CASSITGAMNTEAFF | TGTGCCAGTAGTATTACAGGGGCCATGAACACTGAAGCTTTCTTT
TRBJ1-1 | TRBV7-2 | few | - | CASSLATGQPNTEAFF | TGTGCCAGCAGCTTAGCGACGGGTCAGCCGAACACTGAAGCTTTCTTT
TRBJ2-2 | TRBV15 | - | - | CATSRGGGDTGELFF | TGTGCCACCAGCAGAGGGGGGGGCGACACCGGGGAGCTGTTTTTT
TRBJ1-1 | TRBV6-5 | - | TRBD1 | CASSNSQGVGTEAFF | TGTGCCAGCAGTAATTCGCAGGGGGTAGGGACTGAAGCTTTCTTT
TRBJ1-5 | TRBV12-5 | - | - | CASGPSVGASNQPQHF | TGTGCTAGTGGTCCCTCGGTTGGGGCGAGCAATCAGCCCCAGCATTTT
TRBJ1-1 | TRBV27 | - | - | CASSLSTSWGQNTEAFF | TGTGCCAGCAGTTTATCCACTTCATGGGGGCAGAACACTGAAGCTTTCTTT
TRBJ2-7 | TRBV5-1 | once | - | CASSLQRGRAYEQYF | TGCGCCAGCAGCTTGCAAAGGGGGAGGGCTTACGAGCAGTACTTC
TRBJ1-2 | TRBV2 | - | - | CALGGAGRTDGYTF | TGTGCCCTTGGGGGGGCAGGTAGGACGGATGGCTACACCTTC
TRBJ1-2 | TRBV27 | once | TRBD1 | CASSFYRGHGYTF | TGTGCCAGCAGTTTTTACAGGGGGCATGGCTACACCTTC